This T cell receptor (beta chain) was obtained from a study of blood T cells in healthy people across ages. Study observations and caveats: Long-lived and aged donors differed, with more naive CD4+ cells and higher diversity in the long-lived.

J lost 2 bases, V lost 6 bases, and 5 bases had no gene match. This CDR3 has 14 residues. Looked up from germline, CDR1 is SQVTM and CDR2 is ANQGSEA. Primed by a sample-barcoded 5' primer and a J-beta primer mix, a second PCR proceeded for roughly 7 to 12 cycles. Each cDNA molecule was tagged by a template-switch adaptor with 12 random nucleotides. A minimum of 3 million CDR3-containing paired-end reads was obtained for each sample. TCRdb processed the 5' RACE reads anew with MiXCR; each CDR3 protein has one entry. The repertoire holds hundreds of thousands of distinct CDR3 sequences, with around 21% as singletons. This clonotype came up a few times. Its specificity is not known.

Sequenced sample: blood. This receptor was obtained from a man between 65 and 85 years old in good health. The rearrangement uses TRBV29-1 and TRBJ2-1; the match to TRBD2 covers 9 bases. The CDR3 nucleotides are TGCAGCGTCTTAGCGGGAGTCACCTACAATGAGCAGTTCTTC. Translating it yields CSVLAGVTYNEQFF.